This entry is about one T cell receptor (beta chain). The data were produced by immunoSEQ multiplex PCR, yet TCRdb's version contains in-frame clones alone and is incomplete. The profile covers 350,000 or so clones, with around nine tenths appearing a single time and 1% taken by the ten largest. The record originates from a study of blood T cell repertoires in COVID-19. The V end was cut by 4 bases, the J end by 2 bases, with 15 bases between. The CDR3 has 15 amino acids. Germline assignment: CDR1 MDHEN and CDR2 SYDVKM. Sequenced sample: PBMCs or T cells enriched from blood (not recorded which). The sequence was collected from a woman in her twenties or thirties who had been exposed to COVID-19. This chain uses TRBV28 with TRBJ2-7; D ambiguous. CDR3 amino acids: CASSWVQAPAYEQYF. The DNA of the CDR3 is TGTGCCAGCAGTTGGGTGCAGGCCCCGGCCTACGAGCAGTACTTC.